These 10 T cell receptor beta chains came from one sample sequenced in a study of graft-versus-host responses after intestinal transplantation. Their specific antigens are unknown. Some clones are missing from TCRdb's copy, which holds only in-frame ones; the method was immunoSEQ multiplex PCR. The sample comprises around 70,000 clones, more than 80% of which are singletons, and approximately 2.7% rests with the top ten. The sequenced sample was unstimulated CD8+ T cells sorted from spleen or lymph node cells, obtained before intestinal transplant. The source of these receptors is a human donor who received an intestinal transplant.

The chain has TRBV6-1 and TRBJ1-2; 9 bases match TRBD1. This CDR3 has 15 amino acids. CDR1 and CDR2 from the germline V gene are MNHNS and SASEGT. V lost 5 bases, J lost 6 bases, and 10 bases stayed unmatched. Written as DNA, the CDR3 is TGTGCCAGCAGTTCTTGGACAGGGGCGGCCGATGGCTACACCTTC. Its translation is CASSSWTGAADGYTF.

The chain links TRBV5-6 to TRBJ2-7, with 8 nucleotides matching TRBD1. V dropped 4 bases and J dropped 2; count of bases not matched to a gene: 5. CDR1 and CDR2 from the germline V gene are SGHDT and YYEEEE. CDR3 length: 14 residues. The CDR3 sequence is CASSPWTGTYEQYF. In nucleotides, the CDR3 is TGTGCCAGCAGCCCCTGGACAGGGACCTACGAGCAGTACTTC. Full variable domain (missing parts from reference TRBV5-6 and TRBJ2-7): DAGVTQSPTHLIKTRGQQVTLRCSPKSGHDTVSWYQQALGQGPQFIFQYYEEEERQRGNFPDRFSGHQFPNYSSELNVNALLLGDSALYLCASSPWTGTYEQYFGPGTRLTVT.

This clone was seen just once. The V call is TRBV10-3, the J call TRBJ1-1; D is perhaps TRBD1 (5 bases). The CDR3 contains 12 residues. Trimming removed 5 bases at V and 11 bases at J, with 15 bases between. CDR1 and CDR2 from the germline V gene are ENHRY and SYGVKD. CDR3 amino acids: CAISMFRRGAFF. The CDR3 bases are TGTGCCATCAGTATGTTCAGGCGGGGGGCTTTCTTT.

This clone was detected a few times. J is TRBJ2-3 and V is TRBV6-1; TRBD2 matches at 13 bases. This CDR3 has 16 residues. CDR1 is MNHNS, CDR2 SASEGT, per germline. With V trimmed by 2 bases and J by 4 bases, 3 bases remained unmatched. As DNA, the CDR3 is TGTGCCAGCAGTGAAAAACTAGCGGGAGGGCCAGATACGCAGTATTTT. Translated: CASSEKLAGGPDTQYF.

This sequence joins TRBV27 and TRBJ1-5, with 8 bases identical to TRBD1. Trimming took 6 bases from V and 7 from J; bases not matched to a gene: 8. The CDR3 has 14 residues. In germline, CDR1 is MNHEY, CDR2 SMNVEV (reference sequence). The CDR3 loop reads CASSIDRGRQPQHF. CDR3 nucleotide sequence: TGTGCCAGCAGCATTGACAGGGGAAGGCAGCCCCAGCATTTT.

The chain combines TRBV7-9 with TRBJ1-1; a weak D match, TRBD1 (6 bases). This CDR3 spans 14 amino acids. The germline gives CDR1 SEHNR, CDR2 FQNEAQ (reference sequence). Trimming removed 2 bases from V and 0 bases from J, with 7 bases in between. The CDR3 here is CASSLQGLNTEAFF. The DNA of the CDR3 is TGTGCCAGCAGCTTACAGGGGTTGAACACTGAAGCTTTCTTT.

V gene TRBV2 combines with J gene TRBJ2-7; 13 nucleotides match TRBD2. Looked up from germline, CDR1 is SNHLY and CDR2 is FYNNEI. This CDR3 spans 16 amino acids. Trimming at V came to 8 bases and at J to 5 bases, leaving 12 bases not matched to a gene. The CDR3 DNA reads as TGTGCCAGCGACCTCGGACTAGCGGGGGCCCCCGACGAGCAGTACTTC. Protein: CASDLGLAGAPDEQYF. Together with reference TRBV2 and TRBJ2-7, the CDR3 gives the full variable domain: EPEVTQTPSHQVTQMGQEVILRCVPISNHLYFYWYRQILGQKVEFLVSFYNNEISEKSEIFDDQFSVERPDGSNFTLKIRSTKLEDSAMYFCASDLGLAGAPDEQYFGPGTRLTVT.

The CDR3, as DNA: TGTGCCAGCAGCCAAGATCAGGGGACAGTCCCCTACGAGCAGTACTTC. Protein: CASSQDQGTVPYEQYF. This rearrangement joins TRBV4-2 to TRBJ2-7; the match to TRBD1 covers 7 bases. Germline assignment: CDR1 LGHNA and CDR2 YNFKEQ. CDR3 length: 16 residues. The junction had 7 bases not matched to a gene; V was cut back by 0 bases and J by 2 bases.

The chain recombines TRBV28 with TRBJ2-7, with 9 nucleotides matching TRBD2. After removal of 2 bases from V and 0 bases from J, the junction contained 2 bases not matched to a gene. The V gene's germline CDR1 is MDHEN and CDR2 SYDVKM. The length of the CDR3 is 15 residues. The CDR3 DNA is TGTGCCAGCAGTTTACAGCGGGAGGCCTCCTACGAGCAGTACTTC. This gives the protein CASSLQREASYEQYF.

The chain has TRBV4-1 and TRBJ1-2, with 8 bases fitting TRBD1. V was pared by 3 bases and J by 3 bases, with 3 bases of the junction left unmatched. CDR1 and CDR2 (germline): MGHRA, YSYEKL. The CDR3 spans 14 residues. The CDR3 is CASSQNRGDYGYTF. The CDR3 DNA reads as TGCGCCAGCAGCCAGAACAGGGGGGACTATGGCTACACCTTC.